These 4 T cell receptor beta chains share one sample of origin, sequenced in a study of T-cell reconstitution after alpha-beta-depleted transplantation in children. TCRbeta library preparation incorporated unique molecular identifiers. TCRdb itself ran the PCR reads through MiXCR, one entry per CDR3 protein. The sample carries 530,000 or so distinct CDR3 sequences, around 27% recorded once. Sequences were derived from PBMCs, sampled before TCRalphabeta/CD19-depleted stem cell transplant. The receptors originated from a boy younger than two with Wiskott-Aldrich syndrome, due to receive a stem cell transplant.

This chain's CDR3 is CASSPGQGINTEAFF. The CDR3 nucleotides read TGCGCCAGCAGTCCGGGACAAGGTATAAACACTGAAGCTTTCTTT. The rearrangement links TRBV5-1 to TRBJ1-1, with D perhaps TRBD1 (6 bases). CDR1 is SGHRS, CDR2 YFSETQ, per germline. Trimming cost V 5 bases and J 2 bases, with 16 bases left between them. The CDR3 sequence is 15 residues long. The whole variable domain, filled in from reference TRBV5-1 and TRBJ1-1, reads KAGVTQTPRYLIKTRGQQVTLSCSPISGHRSVSWYQQTPGQGLQFLFEYFSETQRNKGNFPGRFSGRQFSNSRSEMNVSTLELGDSALYLCASSPGQGINTEAFFGQGTRLTVV.

The V gene is TRBV6-1, the J gene TRBJ2-7, with D perhaps TRBD2 (6 bases). The CDR3 length is 12 residues. Germline-derived CDR1 and CDR2 are MNHNS and SASEGT. V was cut by 2 bases and J by 5 bases, with 7 bases left in between. CDR3: CASSERGNEQYF. The CDR3 nucleotides are TGTGCCAGCAGTGAACGGGGGAACGAGCAGTACTTC.

In this sample, this clonotype turned up a few times. The rearrangement joins TRBV28 to TRBJ2-7; the D gene is possibly TRBD1 (5 bases). The germline V gene encodes CDR1 MDHEN and CDR2 SYDVKM. The CDR3 has 12 amino acids. V gave up 7 bases and J gave up 2 bases, with 9 bases separating them. The CDR3 here is CASKGPTYEQYF. Here the CDR3 DNA reads TGTGCCAGCAAGGGGCCGACCTACGAGCAGTACTTC.

The V gene is TRBV20-1, the J gene TRBJ2-1; 7 bases fit TRBD1. Per the germline V gene, CDR1 is DFQATT and CDR2 is SNEGSKA (reference sequence). With V trimmed by 0 bases and J by 6 bases, 8 bases remained unmatched. The CDR3 totals 15 residues. The CDR3 protein is CSARDRRQGFNEQFF. The CDR3 DNA reads TGCAGTGCTAGAGATCGGAGACAGGGATTCAATGAGCAGTTCTTC.